This note documents a single T cell receptor beta chain sequence. Its cognate antigen has yet to be identified. Qualities for individual bases were not recorded, and no much larger clone is one base off. The collaborating institutions used their own protocols to collect whole blood in K2EDTA tubes. For TCRbeta analysis, collaborators shipped samples in one of three forms: frozen whole blood, isolated PBMCs, or DNA extracted from either of those sample types. TCRbeta CDR3 regions were amplified from genomic DNA by means of the immunoSEQ Assay, a bias-controlled multiplex PCR. For the original study's pipeline: The number of nucleated cells in each sample was estimated from the amplification of reference gene primers within the assay. To quantify the absolute abundance of each unique TCRbeta CDR3 rearrangement, sequence reads were collapsed and filtered. For each sample, productive Simpson clonality was calculated by taking the square root of Simpson's diversity index across productive rearrangements. TCRdb re-hosts the immuneACCESS table, in-frame sequences only. Its copies lack some clones; in the studies checked, an unresolved V gene accounts for under half of them, and the cause for the rest is not known. That table is the source of V, J and clone size, and D and trimming were worked out from the DNA. The sample table holds 200,000 or so clones, of which 70% to 90% were seen once. The top ten clones comprise 2.1% of the sample.

This record comes from a study of blood T cell repertoires in COVID-19 (dated by TCRdb to 2019 to 2021). About the study as a whole: Samples covering the acute and convalescent phases of COVID-19 were provided by collaborators in the United States, Italy and Spain. The prospective study material was composed of cDNA or gDNA derived from T cells, B-cell-depleted T cells, or PBMCs. Deeply sampled blood TCRbeta repertoires from subjects exposed to, actively infected with, or recovered from COVID-19 were included in the dataset. The repertoires were released in a freely available public database meant as a resource for research on the immune response to SARS-CoV-2. Samples were obtained from the ongoing ImmuneRACE study (first 160 participants) and from about 1,300 subjects provided by 6 global collaborators. Nearly every sample came with metadata listing a de-identified subject ID, COVID-19 status, age in years and sex. Where available, HLA class I and class II types were taken from metadata supplied by the sample provider and were not determined by assay-based typing.

Overall results and qualifications from the work: The amount of clinical and demographic metadata varied by source and participant and was provided uncurated.

The sequence was obtained from a man in his 70s with active or convalescent COVID-19. Sequencing was done on a sample of peripheral blood.

This receptor has the CDR3 CASSGLAGGTDTQYF. The DNA sequence reads TGTGCCAGCAGCGGACTAGCGGGGGGCACAGATACGCAGTATTTT. The rearranged segments are TRBV3-1 (or the pseudogene TRBV3-2) and TRBJ2-3; 13 nucleotides in the junction match TRBD2. V is trimmed back by 5 bases and J by 1 base, and the junction contains 0 bases that no gene match accounts for. The CDR3 has 15 amino acids, counting the end cysteine and phenylalanine. The kept DNA is CDR3 alone, 45 bases in frame from the first base. Looking up the germline V gene (reference sequence) yields CDR1 LGHDT and CDR2 YNNKEL.